These 5 T cell receptor beta chains were sequenced from one sample in a study of early T cells in non-severe SARS-CoV-2 infection. TCRdb passed the 5' RACE reads through MiXCR, listing each CDR3 protein once. The sample has more than 70,000 distinct CDR3 sequences, around 10% seen once. Sequences were derived from whole blood, sampled at baseline. These receptors all come from an adult who was a healthcare worker with PCR-confirmed SARS-CoV-2 infection or an uninfected control (not recorded which).

This clonotype was recorded many times. CDR3 residues: CATSDSRTFPPDTQYF. In DNA form, the CDR3 reads TGTGCCACCAGTGATTCCAGGACCTTCCCACCAGATACGCAGTATTTT. The chain recombines TRBV24-1 with TRBJ2-3; D uncertain. CDR1 and CDR2 from the germline V gene are KGHDR and SFDVKD. The CDR3 runs to 16 residues. Trimming took 2 bases from V and 4 from J, leaving 15 bases between them.

This chain links TRBV29-1 with TRBJ2-2; the D gene is possibly TRBD2 (5 bases). Germline CDR1 SQVTM, CDR2 ANQGSEA. V lost 7 bases and J 5 bases, leaving 17 bases between the germline ends. The CDR3 length is 14 residues. Here the CDR3 reads CSGTVGAVTGELFF. The DNA for the CDR3 is TGCAGCGGGACGGTAGGAGCGGTAACCGGGGAGCTGTTTTTT.

The chain recombines TRBV29-1 with TRBJ1-1, with 8 bases fitting TRBD1. In germline, CDR1 is SQVTM, CDR2 ANQGSEA. Trimming took 5 bases from V and 8 from J; bases not matched to a gene: 7. The CDR3 runs 12 residues. The CDR3 sequence is CSVSPGGAEAFF. The CDR3 DNA is TGCAGCGTTAGTCCAGGGGGCGCGGAAGCTTTCTTT.

This clonotype has just a few counts. The gene calls are TRBV11-2 and TRBJ2-2, with 8 bases that match TRBD1. The CDR3 covers 14 residues. Germline assignment: CDR1 SGHAT and CDR2 FQNNGV. Losses at the gene ends were 5 bases for V and 6 bases for J; bases not matched to a gene: 5. CDR3 sequence: CASSQDRAAGELFF. Here the CDR3 DNA reads TGTGCCAGCAGCCAGGACAGGGCGGCCGGGGAGCTGTTTTTT.

The rearrangement links TRBV12-3 or TRBV12-4 to TRBJ2-1, with D possibly called TRBD1 or TRBD2 (5 bases each). V lost 5 bases, J lost 9 bases, and 17 bases lay in between. The CDR3 runs 14 residues. The CDR3 region is CASSLGTPGAEQFF. CDR3 nucleotide sequence: TGTGCCAGCAGTCTCGGGACCCCCGGGGCTGAGCAGTTCTTC.